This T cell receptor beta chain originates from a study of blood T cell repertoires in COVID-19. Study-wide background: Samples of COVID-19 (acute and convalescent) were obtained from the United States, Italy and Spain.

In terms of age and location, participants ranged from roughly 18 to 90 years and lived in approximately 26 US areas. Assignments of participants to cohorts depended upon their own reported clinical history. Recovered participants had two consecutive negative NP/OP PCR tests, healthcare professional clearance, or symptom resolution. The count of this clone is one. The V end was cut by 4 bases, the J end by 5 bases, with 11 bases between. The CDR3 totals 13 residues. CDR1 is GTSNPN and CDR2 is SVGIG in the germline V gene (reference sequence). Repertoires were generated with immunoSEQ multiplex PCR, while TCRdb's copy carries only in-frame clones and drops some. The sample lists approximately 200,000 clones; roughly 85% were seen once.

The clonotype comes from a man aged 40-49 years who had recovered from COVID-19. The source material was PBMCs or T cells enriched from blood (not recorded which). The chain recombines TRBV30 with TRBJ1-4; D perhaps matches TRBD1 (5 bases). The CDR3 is CAWTQDLNEKLFF. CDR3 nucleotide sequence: TGTGCCTGGACACAGGACCTAAATGAAAAACTGTTTTTT. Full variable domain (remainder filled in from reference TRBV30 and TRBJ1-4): SQTIHQWPATLVQPVGSPLSLECTVEGTSNPNLYWYRQAAGRGLQLLFYSVGIGQISSEVPQNLSASRPQDRQFILSSKKLLLSDSGFYLCAWTQDLNEKLFFGSGTQLSVL.